This passage covers 20 T cell receptor beta chains from one sample sequenced in a study of Graves' ophthalmopathy and Graves' hyperthyroidism. Amplification from RNA transcripts yielded the TCR beta CDR3 regions. HTBI primers served in a first-round RT-PCR, which a second-round multiplex PCR followed. MiXCR, run by TCRdb on the multiplex PCR reads, gives a single entry per CDR3 protein. Among roughly 220,000 distinct CDR3 sequences, about 47% were seen once, and the ten largest hold less than 60%. The sequenced sample was peripheral blood. These receptors originate from an adult man with Graves' ophthalmopathy.

The rearrangement uses TRBV5-1 and TRBJ1-2, with D possibly matching TRBD1 (6 bases). Germline lookup yields CDR1 SGHRS and CDR2 YFSETQ. V lost 4 bases and J lost 1, with 20 bases in between. The CDR3 sequence is 17 residues long. The CDR3 here is CASSPGIGGGDNYGYTF. In DNA, the CDR3 is TGCGCCAGCAGCCCTGGCATCGGGGGCGGTGATAACTATGGCTACACCTTC.

The rearrangement links TRBV7-9 to TRBJ2-7, with TRBD1 matching 7 bases. The V gene end was trimmed by 8 bases and the J gene end by 7 bases; junction bases not matched to a gene: 11. In germline, CDR1 is SEHNR, CDR2 FQNEAQ (reference sequence). This CDR3 contains 13 residues. The CDR3 sequence is CASVDRAGREQYF. In DNA form, the CDR3 reads TGTGCCAGCGTCGACAGGGCCGGTCGAGAGCAGTACTTC.

The J gene is TRBJ2-7, the V gene TRBV5-1; TRBD1 matches at 8 bases. The V and J ends lost 4 bases and 3 bases, in that order; junction bases with no gene match: 6. The CDR3 is made up of 14 amino acids. Germline assignment: CDR1 SGHRS and CDR2 YFSETQ. The CDR3 here is CASSLLGQDYEQYF. The CDR3 DNA reads TGCGCCAGCAGCCTGCTGGGACAGGACTACGAGCAGTACTTC.

This clonotype turned up a few times. V and J are TRBV12-3 or TRBV12-4 and TRBJ2-7; D remains ambiguous. V lost 4 bases, J lost 5 bases, and 9 bases lay in between. The CDR3 sequence is 12 residues long. CDR3 in DNA: TGTGCCAGCAGTTCATCGTGGGACGAGCAGTACTTC. Protein: CASSSSWDEQYF.

The rearrangement links TRBV4-1 to TRBJ2-7; 13 positions agree with TRBD2. Trimming removed 2 bases from V and 3 bases from J; junction bases left unmatched: 1. The germline V gene has CDR1 MGHRA and CDR2 YSYEKL. The length of the CDR3 is 15 residues. CDR3 residues: CASSQTSGGDYEQYF. In nucleotides, the CDR3 is TGCGCCAGCAGCCAAACTAGCGGGGGGGACTACGAGCAGTACTTC.

The genes are TRBV2 and TRBJ1-2, with D unclear. The CDR3 is 14 residues long. CDR1 and CDR2 from the germline V gene are SNHLY and FYNNEI. V lost 6 bases and J lost 6, with 17 bases in between. CDR3 nucleotide sequence: TGTGCCAGCAGCCCGACCACCATGCCCCATGGCTACACCTTC. Its translation: CASSPTTMPHGYTF.

This clonotype was detected only once. This chain joins TRBV10-1 and TRBJ2-5; maybe TRBD1 (5 bases). V was cut by 0 bases and J by 4 bases, with 9 bases left in between. CDR1 and CDR2 from the germline V gene are WNHNN and SYGVQD (reference sequence). CDR3 length equals 14 residues. This CDR3 is CASSESGHGETQYF. The CDR3 coding sequence is TGCGCCAGCAGTGAGTCAGGACATGGAGAGACCCAGTACTTC.

This clonotype was counted between two and nine times. The rearrangement uses TRBV19 and TRBJ1-1, with D perhaps matching TRBD1 (6 bases). Trimming removed 3 bases from V and 0 bases from J, with 14 bases in between. Germline V gene sequence: CDR1 LNHDA, CDR2 SQIVND (reference sequence). The CDR3 length is 16 residues. In nucleotides, the CDR3 is TGTGCCAGTAGTATTACGACAGGTTCGATGAACACTGAAGCTTTCTTT. Translating it yields CASSITTGSMNTEAFF.

CDR3 coding DNA: TGTGCCAGCAGCTTCCAGGGGGGGTACCTCCAAGAGACCCAGTACTTC. Translating it yields CASSFQGGYLQETQYF. The chain joins TRBV7-2 to TRBJ2-5; either TRBD1 or TRBD2 may supply D (7 bases each). This CDR3 comprises 16 residues. The germline V gene has CDR1 SGHTA and CDR2 FQGNSA. The V gene lost 3 bases and the J gene lost 1 base, with 15 bases spanning the gap.

The gene calls are TRBV24-1 and TRBJ2-2; TRBD2 agrees at 11 bases. This CDR3 has 16 residues. The germline CDR1 and CDR2 sequences are KGHDR and SFDVKD. V lost 3 bases and J lost 7; bases outside the gene matches: 6. The CDR3 region is CATSDASGGWSGELFF. The CDR3 DNA reads TGTGCCACCAGTGATGCTAGCGGGGGGTGGAGCGGGGAGCTGTTTTTT.

The chain is built from TRBV7-9 and TRBJ2-5; possible D gene TRBD2, 6 bases. The V gene's germline CDR1 is SEHNR and CDR2 FQNEAQ (reference sequence). V was pared by 1 base and J by 2 bases, with 11 bases between. This CDR3 region has 15 residues. The DNA of the CDR3 is TGTGCCAGCAGCTTAGGGGCGGGGAGTCAAGAGACCCAGTACTTC. Its protein product is CASSLGAGSQETQYF.

This clonotype has more than one count but fewer than ten. The V and J genes are TRBV12-3 or TRBV12-4 and TRBJ2-7; D unresolved. V was pared by 7 bases and J by 1 base, with 14 bases between. The CDR3 has 14 residues. The CDR3: CASMSTPASYEQYF. The DNA for the CDR3 is TGTGCCAGCATGAGCACGCCGGCTTCCTACGAGCAGTACTTC.

The chain has TRBV5-8 and TRBJ2-3; D gene uncertain. The germline gives CDR1 SGHTS, CDR2 YDEGEE. The CDR3 length is 13 residues. Trimming stripped 5 bases from V and 6 bases from J, with 13 bases between. This CDR3 is CASRSDPLDTQYF. The CDR3 DNA follows: TGTGCCAGCAGATCGGACCCTCTTGATACGCAGTATTTT.

The gene calls are TRBV7-9 and TRBJ1-1; D possibly corresponds to TRBD1 (6 bases). Trimming took off 0 bases at V and 11 bases at J, with 13 bases between the two ends. The germline CDR1 and CDR2 sequences are SEHNR and FQNEAQ (reference sequence). The CDR3 spans 13 residues. The CDR3 protein is CASSLALGTRAFF. The CDR3 DNA reads as TGTGCCAGCAGCTTAGCGCTAGGGACAAGGGCTTTCTTT. Using reference TRBV7-9 and TRBJ1-1 for the parts outside the CDR3, the full variable domain is DTGVSQNPRHKITKRGQNVTFRCDPISEHNRLYWYRQTLGQGPEFLTYFQNEAQLEKSRLLSDRFSAERPKGSFSTLEIQRTEQGDSAMYLCASSLALGTRAFFGQGTRLTVV.

The rearrangement uses TRBV7-3 and TRBJ2-2; no firm D call. Trimming took off 3 bases at V and 0 bases at J, with 11 bases between the two ends. This CDR3 region has 16 residues. Germline-derived CDR1 and CDR2 are SGHTA and FQGTGA. In DNA, the CDR3 is TGTGCCAGCAGCTTCAGGAGTCCCTCGAACACCGGGGAGCTGTTTTTT. It is translated as CASSFRSPSNTGELFF.

A few counts support this clonotype. The chain recombines TRBV10-3 with TRBJ1-2; TRBD1 aligns across 7 bases. CDR1 and CDR2 (germline): ENHRY, SYGVKD. The V gene end was trimmed by 6 bases and the J gene end by 6 bases; junction bases not matched to a gene: 19. The CDR3 runs to 17 residues. CDR3 region: CAISLRQGADPSHGYTF. The CDR3 DNA is TGTGCCATCAGCCTAAGACAGGGTGCTGACCCATCCCATGGCTACACCTTC.

On this clonotype itself: At one of its ends the junction is not consistent with the germline gene, which may arise from a read error. V is TRBV5-1 and J is TRBJ2-6, with D possibly being TRBD1 (6 bases). This CDR3 is built from 16 residues. The germline V gene has CDR1 SGHRS and CDR2 YFSETQ. The CDR3 protein is CASSLGEGAGANVLTF. CDR3 sequence (DNA): TGTGCCAGCAGCCTAGGAGAGGGGGCTGGGGCCAACGTCCTGACTTTC.

The V gene is TRBV4-1, the J gene TRBJ2-7; TRBD2 aligns across 8 bases. CDR1 and CDR2 (germline): MGHRA, YSYEKL. The CDR3 is made up of 17 amino acids. J gave up 0 bases and V 4 bases, and 11 bases lay outside the gene matches. The CDR3 protein is CASSPNAAGASSYEQYF. CDR3 DNA: TGCGCCAGCAGCCCGAATGCAGCGGGGGCCAGCTCCTACGAGCAGTACTTC.

The chain is built from TRBV10-2 and TRBJ2-7, with D possibly matching TRBD1 (5 bases). The CDR3 has 13 amino acids. The V end lost 6 bases, the J end lost 0 bases, and 9 bases lay between the germline ends. Looked up from germline, CDR1 is WSHSY and CDR2 is SAAADI. This CDR3 is CASRTGNSYEQYF. For the CDR3, the DNA is TGCGCCAGCAGAACAGGTAACTCCTACGAGCAGTACTTC.

This clonotype was found many times. The chain couples TRBV15 to TRBJ1-6; unclear D gene. Deletions cut 2 bases from V and 7 bases from J, with 0 bases between. This CDR3 is 11 amino acids long. Per the germline V gene, CDR1 is LNHNV and CDR2 is YYDKDF (reference sequence). CDR3 residues: CATSRNSPLHF. The CDR3 bases are TGTGCCACCAGCAGAAATTCACCCCTCCACTTT.